Below, 22 T cell receptor beta chains from the same sample are listed, as sequenced in a study of OX40 agonist ivuxolimab in advanced cancers. TCRdb's copy holds only in-frame clones and misses some; the assay was immunoSEQ multiplex PCR. The repertoire consists of under 40,000 clones, with more than 85% occurring once and the leading ten covering about 20%. Source: CD4+ or CD8+ T cells sorted from blood, taken in a trial of the OX40 agonist ivuxolimab. Source of these receptors: an adult with an advanced solid tumor such as melanoma, head and neck, liver or kidney cancer.

The rearrangement uses TRBV6-5 and TRBJ2-1, with no clear D. Deletions cut 4 bases from V and 5 bases from J, with 12 bases between. The germline gives CDR1 MNHEY, CDR2 SVGAGI. The CDR3 extends over 14 amino acids. CDR3 loop: CASSSSQPNNEQFF. The CDR3 DNA reads as TGTGCCAGCAGTTCCTCACAACCCAACAATGAGCAGTTCTTC.

CDR3 DNA sequence: TGTGCCAGCACTGATCAACAAGAGACCCAGTACTTC. Encoded protein: CASTDQQETQYF. V usage is TRBV7-9 and J usage is TRBJ2-5; D is unresolved. Germline assignment: CDR1 SEHNR and CDR2 FQNEAQ (reference sequence). Trimming took off 7 bases at V and 2 bases at J, with 8 bases between the two ends. The CDR3 contains 12 residues.

The chain carries TRBV5-1 and TRBJ2-7; TRBD1 might be the D (5 bases). Germline lookup yields CDR1 SGHRS and CDR2 YFSETQ. The CDR3 is 12 amino acids. Deletions cut 2 bases from V and 6 bases from J, with 9 bases between. CDR3 sequence (DNA): TGCGCCAGCAGCTTAGACAGCTGCGAGCAGTACTTC. It encodes CASSLDSCEQYF.

This chain links TRBV7-8 with TRBJ1-2, with D perhaps matching TRBD1 (5 bases). Germline CDR1 SGHVS, CDR2 FQNEAQ. The CDR3 contains 14 residues. Trimming took off 0 bases at V and 7 bases at J, with 12 bases between the two ends. CDR3 sequence: CASSLAGQGRGYTF. CDR3 DNA: TGTGCCAGCAGCTTAGCGGGGCAGGGACGTGGCTACACCTTC.

The chain links TRBV5-6 to TRBJ2-7; 12 nucleotides match TRBD1. Germline V CDR1 and CDR2: SGHDT, YYEEEE. This CDR3 region has 14 residues. Unmatched junction bases numbered 0, after V lost 3 bases and J lost 2 bases. CDR3 sequence: CASSWDRGPYEQYF. DNA for the CDR3: TGTGCCAGCAGCTGGGACAGGGGGCCCTACGAGCAGTACTTC. The whole variable domain, filled in from reference TRBV5-6 and TRBJ2-7, reads DAGVTQSPTHLIKTRGQQVTLRCSPKSGHDTVSWYQQALGQGPQFIFQYYEEEERQRGNFPDRFSGHQFPNYSSELNVNALLLGDSALYLCASSWDRGPYEQYFGPGTRLTVT.

This sequence joins TRBV4-1 and TRBJ2-2; 11 bases map to TRBD2. The CDR3 has 14 residues. V lost 4 bases, J lost 13 bases, and 8 bases stayed unmatched. The germline gives CDR1 MGHRA, CDR2 YSYEKL. The CDR3: CASSLRTSGRVLFF. The CDR3 DNA reads as TGCGCCAGCAGCCTTCGGACTAGCGGGCGGGTGCTGTTTTTT.

This chain joins TRBV29-1 and TRBJ1-1, with unresolved D. V gave up 3 bases and J gave up 1 base, with 12 bases separating them. CDR3 length: 14 residues. CDR1 and CDR2 from the germline V gene are SQVTM and ANQGSEA. The CDR3 protein is CSVDQDLGNTEAFF. In nucleotides, the CDR3 is TGCAGCGTTGATCAGGACCTGGGGAACACTGAAGCTTTCTTT.

The chain couples TRBV7-4 to TRBJ2-2, with a tentative D call TRBD2 (6 bases). Per the germline V gene, CDR1 is SGHVT and CDR2 is SQSDAQ. The CDR3 is 17 amino acids. Trimming took 4 bases from V and 5 from J, leaving 20 bases between them. CDR3 loop: CASSSLLGGRNTGELFF. CDR3 sequence (DNA): TGTGCCAGCAGCTCCCTTTTAGGAGGGAGAAATACCGGGGAGCTGTTTTTT.

This clone was detected only once. The chain carries TRBV19 and TRBJ2-2, with 7 bases that match TRBD1. V dropped 7 bases and J dropped 6; count of bases not matched to a gene: 5. Germline-derived CDR1 and CDR2 are LNHDA and SQIVND (reference sequence). The CDR3 is made up of 13 amino acids. The DNA for the CDR3 is TGTGCCAGTACCTGGACAGGAGCCGGGGAGCTGTTTTTT. Its translation is CASTWTGAGELFF.

The CDR3 loop is CASGPMNMNTEAFF. CDR3 in DNA: TGTGCCAGTGGACCGATGAACATGAACACTGAAGCTTTCTTT. This sequence joins TRBV6-5 and TRBJ1-1, with D unresolved. The germline gives CDR1 MNHEY, CDR2 SVGAGI. CDR3 length equals 14 residues. V gave up 9 bases and J gave up 0 bases, with 14 bases separating them.

In this sample, this clone turned up a few times. The chain is built from TRBV4-1 and TRBJ1-6; no definite D call. The germline CDR1 and CDR2 sequences are MGHRA and YSYEKL. This CDR3 region has 13 residues. V lost 3 bases to trimming and J lost 10 bases, with 10 bases between them. Written as DNA, the CDR3 is TGCGCCAGCAGCCAGGGATTATGGTCACCCCTCCACTTT. This translates into CASSQGLWSPLHF.

V gene TRBV7-2 combines with J gene TRBJ1-6, with D possibly matching TRBD1 (5 bases). Per germline, CDR1 SGHTA and CDR2 FQGNSA. Trimming took off 7 bases at V and 9 bases at J, with 16 bases between the two ends. The CDR3 is 14 residues long. As DNA, the CDR3 is TGTGCCAGCACAAAAGTCGGGGCGAGTTCACCCCTCCACTTT. Protein product: CASTKVGASSPLHF. The variable domain in full, with the rest retrieved from reference TRBV7-2 and TRBJ1-6, is GAGVSQSPSNKVTEKGKDVELRCDPISGHTALYWYRQSLGQGLEFLIYFQGNSAPDKSGLPSDRFSAERTGGSVSTLTIQRTQQEDSAVYLCASTKVGASSPLHFGNGTRLTVT.

The chain has TRBV13 and TRBJ2-3, with TRBD1 identical over 10 bases. Losses at the gene ends were 1 base for V and 4 bases for J; bases not matched to a gene: 2. In germline, CDR1 is PRHDT, CDR2 FYEKMQ (reference sequence). This CDR3 has 15 residues. DNA for the CDR3: TGTGCCAGCAGCTTAGCAGGACAGGGGGCAGATACGCAGTATTTT. This encodes CASSLAGQGADTQYF.

The chain is built from TRBV25-1 and TRBJ1-4; D gene uncertain. CDR3 length equals 14 residues. Trimming took 2 bases from V and 4 from J, leaving 8 bases between them. The germline V gene encodes CDR1 MGHDK and CDR2 SYGVNS. Here the CDR3 DNA reads TGTGCCAGCAGTGAAGACACGGATAATGAAAAACTGTTTTTT. The encoded protein is CASSEDTDNEKLFF. Filled out from reference TRBV25-1 and TRBJ1-4, the complete variable domain reads EADIYQTPRYLVIGTGKKITLECSQTMGHDKMYWYQQDPGMELHLIHYSYGVNSTEKGDLSSESTVSRIRTEHFPLTLESARPSHTSQYLCASSEDTDNEKLFFGSGTQLSVL.

This clone was found once. V is TRBV6-1 and J is TRBJ2-5; unclear D gene. The germline gives CDR1 MNHNS, CDR2 SASEGT. This CDR3 has 12 residues. V lost 1 base to trimming and J lost 5 bases, with 5 bases between them. This CDR3 is CASSEGPETQYF. The CDR3 DNA is TGTGCCAGCAGTGAAGGGCCGGAGACCCAGTACTTC.

The chain links TRBV27 to TRBJ1-6, with D tentatively TRBD1 (6 bases). The CDR3 totals 14 residues. In germline, CDR1 is MNHEY, CDR2 SMNVEV (reference sequence). The germline V and J ends were trimmed by 6 bases and 9 bases, with 15 bases remaining between them. CDR3 nucleotide sequence: TGTGCCAGCAGCCATAACGGGGGGCTTTCACCCCTCCACTTT. This codes for CASSHNGGLSPLHF.

This chain connects TRBV7-6 to TRBJ2-7; 11 nucleotides align to TRBD1. V lost 4 bases and J lost 5; bases outside the gene matches: 7. The CDR3 loop spans 15 amino acids. Per the germline V gene, CDR1 is SGHVS and CDR2 is FNYEAQ. CDR3 protein: CASSSGQGARDEQYF. The CDR3 bases are TGTGCCAGCAGCTCCGGACAGGGGGCGCGAGACGAGCAGTACTTC.

This chain connects TRBV4-1 to TRBJ2-5; TRBD1 matches 10 bases. There are 20 residues in the CDR3. Germline V CDR1 and CDR2: MGHRA, YSYEKL. The V segment lost 2 bases and the J segment 2 bases; nucleotides outside the gene matches: 17. This chain's CDR3 is CASSQLPGQGIPKNQETQYF. The CDR3 nucleotides read TGCGCCAGCAGCCAACTGCCGGGACAGGGGATTCCCAAAAATCAAGAGACCCAGTACTTC.

This clone was observed a handful of times. Other nucleotide sequences in the sample specify the same CDR3. The chain employs TRBV4-2 and TRBJ1-5; possibly TRBD1 for D (5 bases). Germline CDR1 reads LGHNA; CDR2 reads YNFKEQ. Between the trimmed V and J ends, which lost 0 bases and 1 base, there was a span of 7 bases. This CDR3 has 15 residues. The CDR3 loop reads CASSQEGGSNQPQHF. CDR3 DNA: TGTGCCAGCAGCCAAGAGGGGGGGAGCAATCAGCCCCAGCATTTT.

This chain joins TRBV6-1 and TRBJ1-1, with D possibly TRBD1 on 5 matching bases. Trimming took 5 bases from V and 3 from J, leaving 16 bases between them. This CDR3 has 15 amino acids. CDR1 and CDR2 from the germline V gene are MNHNS and SASEGT. CDR3 sequence reads: CASSPYPGADTEAFF. CDR3 in DNA: TGTGCCAGCAGTCCGTACCCTGGGGCTGACACTGAAGCTTTCTTT.

This chain uses TRBV28 with TRBJ1-1; TRBD1 is a possible D gene (5 bases). Germline CDR1 and CDR2: MDHEN and SYDVKM. This CDR3 has 15 residues. V was clipped by 1 base and J by 4 bases, with 13 bases between them. DNA of the CDR3: TGTGCCAGCAGTTTATCCCAGGGATCTGGCACTGAAGCTTTCTTT. Its protein product is CASSLSQGSGTEAFF.

A single count supports this clone. The V and J genes are TRBV6-1 and TRBJ1-3; perhaps TRBD1 as D (5 bases). V gave up 6 bases and J gave up 3 bases, with 15 bases separating them. The CDR3 length is 15 residues. In germline, CDR1 is MNHNS, CDR2 SASEGT. Here the CDR3 DNA reads TGTGCCAGCAGCCAGGGACCCTACAGTGGAAACACCATATATTTT. Its translation: CASSQGPYSGNTIYF.